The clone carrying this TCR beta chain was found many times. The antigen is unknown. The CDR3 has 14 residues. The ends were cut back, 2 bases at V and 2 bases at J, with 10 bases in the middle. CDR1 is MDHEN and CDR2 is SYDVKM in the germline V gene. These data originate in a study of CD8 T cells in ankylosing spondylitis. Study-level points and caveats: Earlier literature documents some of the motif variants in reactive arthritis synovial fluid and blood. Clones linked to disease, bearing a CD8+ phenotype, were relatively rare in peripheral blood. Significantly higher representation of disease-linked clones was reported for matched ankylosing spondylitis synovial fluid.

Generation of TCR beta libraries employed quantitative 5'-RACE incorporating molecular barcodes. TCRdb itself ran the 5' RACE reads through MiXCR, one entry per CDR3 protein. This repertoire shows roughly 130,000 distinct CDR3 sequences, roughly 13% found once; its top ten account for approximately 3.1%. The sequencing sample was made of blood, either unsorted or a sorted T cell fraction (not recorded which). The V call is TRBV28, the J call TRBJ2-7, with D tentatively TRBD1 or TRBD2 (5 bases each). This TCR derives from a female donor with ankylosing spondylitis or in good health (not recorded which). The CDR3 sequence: CASSLAGSAYEQYF. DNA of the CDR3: TGTGCCAGCAGTTTAGCAGGGAGTGCCTACGAGCAGTACTTC.